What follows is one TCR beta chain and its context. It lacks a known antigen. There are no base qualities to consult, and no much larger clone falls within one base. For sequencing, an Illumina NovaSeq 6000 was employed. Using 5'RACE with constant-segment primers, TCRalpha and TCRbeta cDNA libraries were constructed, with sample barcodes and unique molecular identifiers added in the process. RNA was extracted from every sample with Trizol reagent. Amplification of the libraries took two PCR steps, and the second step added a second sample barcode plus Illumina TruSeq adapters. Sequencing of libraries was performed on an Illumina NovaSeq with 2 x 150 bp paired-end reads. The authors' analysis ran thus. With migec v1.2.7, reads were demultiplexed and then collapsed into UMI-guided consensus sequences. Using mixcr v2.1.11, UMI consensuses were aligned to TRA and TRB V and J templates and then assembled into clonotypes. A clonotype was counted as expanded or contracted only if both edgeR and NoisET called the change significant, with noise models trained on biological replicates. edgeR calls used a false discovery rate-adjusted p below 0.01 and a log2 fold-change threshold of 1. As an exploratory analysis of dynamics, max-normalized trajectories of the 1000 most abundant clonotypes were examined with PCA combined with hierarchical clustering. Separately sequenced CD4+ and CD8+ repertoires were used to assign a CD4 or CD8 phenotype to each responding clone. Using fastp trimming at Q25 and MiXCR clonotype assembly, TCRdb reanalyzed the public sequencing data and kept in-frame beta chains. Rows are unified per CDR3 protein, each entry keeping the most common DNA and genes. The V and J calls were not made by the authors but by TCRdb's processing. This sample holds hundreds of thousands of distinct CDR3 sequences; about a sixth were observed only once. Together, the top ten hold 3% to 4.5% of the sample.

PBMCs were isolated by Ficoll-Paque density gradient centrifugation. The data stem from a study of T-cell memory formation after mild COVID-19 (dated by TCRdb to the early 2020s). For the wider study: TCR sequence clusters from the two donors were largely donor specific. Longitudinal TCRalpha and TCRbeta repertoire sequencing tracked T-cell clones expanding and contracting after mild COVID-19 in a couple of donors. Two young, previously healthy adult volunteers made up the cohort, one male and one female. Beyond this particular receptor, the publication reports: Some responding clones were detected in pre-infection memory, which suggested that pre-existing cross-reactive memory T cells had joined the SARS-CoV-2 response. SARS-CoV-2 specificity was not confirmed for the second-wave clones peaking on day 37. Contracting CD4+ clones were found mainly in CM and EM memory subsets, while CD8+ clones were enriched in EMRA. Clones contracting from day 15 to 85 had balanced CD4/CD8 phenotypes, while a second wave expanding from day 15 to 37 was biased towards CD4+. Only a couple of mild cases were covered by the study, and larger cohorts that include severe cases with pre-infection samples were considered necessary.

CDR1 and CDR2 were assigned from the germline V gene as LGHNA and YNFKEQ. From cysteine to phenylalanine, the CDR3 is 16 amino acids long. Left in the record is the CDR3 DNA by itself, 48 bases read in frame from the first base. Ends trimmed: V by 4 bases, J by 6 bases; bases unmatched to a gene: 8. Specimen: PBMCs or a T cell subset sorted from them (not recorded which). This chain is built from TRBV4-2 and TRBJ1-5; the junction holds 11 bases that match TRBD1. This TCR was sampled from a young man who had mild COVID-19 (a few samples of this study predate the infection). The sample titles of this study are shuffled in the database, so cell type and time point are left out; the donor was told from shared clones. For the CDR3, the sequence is CASSLFGTGGLQPQHF. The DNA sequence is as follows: TGTGCCAGCAGCCTTTTCGGGACAGGGGGTCTTCAGCCCCAGCATTTT.